These 30 T cell receptor beta chains share one sample of origin, sequenced in a study of neurological immune-mediated disorders. Using its own MiXCR run on the 5' RACE reads, TCRdb lists one record per CDR3 protein. In the table there are about 66,000 distinct CDR3 sequences, around 3% of which are singletons. Sequencing used PBMCs. Receptors originate from a man between 40 and 49 years old with multiple sclerosis.

At least ten counts were recorded for this clonotype. V is TRBV20-1 and J is TRBJ1-1; a possible D gene is TRBD1 (5 bases). The CDR3 is 14 amino acids. V was clipped by 1 base and J by 4 bases, with 13 bases between them. Germline CDR1 DFQATT, CDR2 SNEGSKA (reference sequence). The CDR3 is CSARVGLGGTEAFF. The DNA for the CDR3 is TGCAGTGCTAGAGTAGGGTTGGGGGGCACTGAAGCTTTCTTT.

The V and J genes are TRBV11-2 and TRBJ2-7; 8 nucleotides match TRBD2. The CDR3 runs 16 residues. V was pared by 5 bases and J by 5 bases, with 14 bases of the junction left unmatched. Per the germline V gene, CDR1 is SGHAT and CDR2 is FQNNGV. CDR3 DNA sequence: TGTGCCAGCAGCCCCCTCACGGGCAGCGGGGGACACGAGCAGTACTTC. Translated, it gives CASSPLTGSGGHEQYF. Full variable domain (outside the CDR3, taken from reference TRBV11-2 and TRBJ2-7): EAGVAQSPRYKIIEKRQSVAFWCNPISGHATLYWYQQILGQGPKLLIQFQNNGVVDDSQLPKDRFSAERLKGVDSTLKIQPAKLEDSAVYLCASSPLTGSGGHEQYFGPGTRLTVT.

This clonotype has just a few counts. J is TRBJ1-1 and V is TRBV3-1; 7 nucleotides line up with TRBD1. Trimming removed 4 bases from V and 2 bases from J; junction bases left unmatched: 13. The germline CDR1 and CDR2 sequences are LGHDT and YNNKEL (reference sequence). The CDR3 is 17 amino acids. CDR3 protein: CASSPRLTGAPNTEAFF. The CDR3 DNA is TGTGCCAGCAGCCCGCGACTCACAGGGGCCCCTAACACTGAAGCTTTCTTT.

This chain connects TRBV19 to TRBJ2-7; 8 nucleotides line up with TRBD2. The CDR3 consists of 14 residues. Germline CDR1 reads LNHDA; CDR2 reads SQIVND (reference sequence). J gave up 2 bases and V 3 bases, and 3 bases lay outside the gene matches. The CDR3 nucleotides read TGTGCCAGTAGTATCAGCGGGAGCACCTACGAGCAGTACTTC. Protein sequence: CASSISGSTYEQYF.

This clonotype was recorded many times. This chain's CDR3 is CASSPRAGYEQYF. CDR3 bases: TGTGCCAGCAGCCCTAGAGCGGGCTACGAGCAGTACTTC. This chain links TRBV7-2 with TRBJ2-7; D possibly corresponds to TRBD2 (6 bases). Trimming left V 5 bases short and J 3 bases short, with 11 bases between. CDR3 length equals 13 residues. The germline V gene has CDR1 SGHTA and CDR2 FQGNSA.

The chain links TRBV5-1 to TRBJ2-1, with D uncertain. Germline-derived CDR1 and CDR2 are SGHRS and YFSETQ. Trimming pared 4 bases from V and 12 bases from J, leaving 14 bases between. The CDR3 spans 12 residues. CDR3 coding DNA: TGCGCCAGCAGCCTGCCAGGTGATGCGCAGTTCTTC. Encoded protein: CASSLPGDAQFF.

This clonotype has ten or more counts. This chain links TRBV7-9 with TRBJ2-7; TRBD1 might be the D (6 bases). This CDR3 region has 14 residues. Germline values: CDR1 SEHNR, CDR2 FQNEAQ (reference sequence). The ends were cut back, 4 bases at V and 3 bases at J, with 13 bases in the middle. CDR3 nucleotides: TGTGCCAGCAGCTCATCCGGGACATTCTACGAGCAGTACTTC. Translated: CASSSSGTFYEQYF.

Ten or more counts support this clonotype. The chain is built from TRBV12-3 or TRBV12-4 and TRBJ2-3, with 11 bases lining up with TRBD1. J was trimmed by 4 bases and V by 3 bases; bases with no gene match: 0. This CDR3 has 14 amino acids. This CDR3 is CASSLDRGPDTQYF. CDR3 DNA: TGTGCCAGCAGTTTGGACAGGGGGCCAGATACGCAGTATTTT.

Ten or more counts support this clonotype. The chain recombines TRBV29-1 with TRBJ1-3, with 8 bases fitting TRBD1. The V segment lost 4 bases and the J segment 4 bases; nucleotides outside the gene matches: 3. The CDR3 totals 13 residues. Germline assignment: CDR1 SQVTM and CDR2 ANQGSEA. The CDR3 DNA follows: TGCAGCGTTGGCCAGGGGGCCGGAAACACCATATATTTT. As protein: CSVGQGAGNTIYF.

This clonotype was picked up many times. This chain uses TRBV11-2 with TRBJ2-7; D is perhaps TRBD1 (5 bases). The germline CDR1 and CDR2 sequences are SGHAT and FQNNGV. This CDR3 is 14 amino acids long. Trimming removed 0 bases at V and 2 bases at J, with 8 bases between. CDR3 sequence: CASSLDPRAYEQYF. In DNA form, the CDR3 reads TGTGCCAGCAGCTTAGATCCCAGGGCCTACGAGCAGTACTTC.

This clonotype appeared many times. The chain links TRBV29-1 to TRBJ2-5; D not certain. This CDR3 comprises 12 residues. Germline lookup yields CDR1 SQVTM and CDR2 ANQGSEA. V was cut by 3 bases and J by 2 bases, with 7 bases left in between. CDR3 sequence: CSVDSYQETQYF. Written as DNA, the CDR3 is TGCAGCGTTGATAGCTATCAAGAGACCCAGTACTTC. Variable domain in full (rest from reference TRBV29-1 and TRBJ2-5): SAVISQKPSRDICQRGTSLTIQCQVDSQVTMMFWYRQQPGQSLTLIATANQGSEATYESGFVIDKFPISRPNLTFSTLTVSNMSPEDSSIYLCSVDSYQETQYFGPGTRLLVL.

This clonotype was picked up many times. V usage is TRBV20-1 and J usage is TRBJ2-4, with 11 bases lining up with TRBD2. Germline CDR1 DFQATT, CDR2 SNEGSKA (reference sequence). V dropped 6 bases and J dropped 6; count of bases not matched to a gene: 7. The CDR3 is made up of 14 amino acids. For the CDR3, the DNA is TGCAGTGCAAGAATGACTAGCGGGGTAAACATTCAGTACTTC. As protein: CSARMTSGVNIQYF.

In its sample, this clonotype was seen many times. The rearrangement joins TRBV3-1 to TRBJ2-7, with D perhaps being TRBD1 or TRBD2 (5 bases each). Trimming took 1 base from V and 7 from J, leaving 11 bases between them. This CDR3 spans 13 amino acids. CDR1 is LGHDT and CDR2 is YNNKEL in the germline V gene (reference sequence). CDR3 residues: CASSQGDGGEQYF. CDR3 nucleotide sequence: TGTGCCAGCAGCCAAGGGGATGGGGGTGAGCAGTACTTC.

The chain carries TRBV5-1 and TRBJ1-1; D is unclear. The CDR3 consists of 14 residues. Germline V gene data show CDR1 as SGHRS and CDR2 as YFSETQ. The germline V and J ends were trimmed by 1 base and 0 bases, with 7 bases remaining between them. CDR3 sequence (DNA): TGCGCCAGCAGCTTGTCAAAGATGAACACTGAAGCTTTCTTT. It encodes CASSLSKMNTEAFF. Complete variable domain (other parts from reference TRBV5-1 and TRBJ1-1): KAGVTQTPRYLIKTRGQQVTLSCSPISGHRSVSWYQQTPGQGLQFLFEYFSETQRNKGNFPGRFSGRQFSNSRSEMNVSTLELGDSALYLCASSLSKMNTEAFFGQGTRLTVV.

This clonotype appeared many times. V usage is TRBV25-1 and J usage is TRBJ2-5; D is perhaps TRBD1 or TRBD2 (6 bases each). Trimming took off 0 bases at V and 4 bases at J, with 12 bases between the two ends. This CDR3 has 15 amino acids. Germline V gene sequence: CDR1 MGHDK, CDR2 SYGVNS. The CDR3 coding sequence is TGTGCCAGCAGTGAATATCCAGGAGGGGGAGAGACCCAGTACTTC. Translated, it gives CASSEYPGGGETQYF.

This clonotype was counted ten times or more. The genes are TRBV5-8 and TRBJ1-3, with D unclear. The V end lost 4 bases, the J end lost 4 bases, and 12 bases lay between the germline ends. CDR3 length equals 14 residues. From germline, CDR1 is SGHTS and CDR2 YDEGEE. The CDR3 loop is CASSLGTAGNTIYF. The CDR3 DNA reads TGTGCCAGCAGCCTGGGCACCGCGGGAAACACCATATATTTT.

This clonotype occurred many times. V gene TRBV5-1 combines with J gene TRBJ2-1, with unresolved D. V lost 3 bases and J lost 8, with 12 bases in between. This CDR3 spans 13 amino acids. Germline CDR1 is SGHRS and CDR2 is YFSETQ. CDR3 sequence: CASSWPPRDEQFF. CDR3 in DNA: TGCGCCAGCAGCTGGCCCCCCCGGGATGAGCAGTTCTTC.

This clonotype was found many times. This sequence joins TRBV7-2 and TRBJ2-6; no reliable D call. There are 16 residues in the CDR3. Germline V CDR1 and CDR2: SGHTA, FQGNSA. With 1 base removed from V and 0 bases from J, the gap between germline ends came to 7 bases. CDR3 sequence (DNA): TGTGCCAGCAGCTTAGTCCAATTCTCTGGGGCCAACGTCCTGACTTTC. Amino acids: CASSLVQFSGANVLTF.

In its sample, this clonotype was seen many times. The chain couples TRBV20-1 to TRBJ2-5; TRBD2 aligns across 7 bases. Trimming took 7 bases from V and 4 from J; bases not matched to a gene: 6. This CDR3 spans 12 amino acids. Germline CDR1 and CDR2: DFQATT and SNEGSKA (reference sequence). CDR3 bases: TGCAGTGTTCCATGGGGGGGAGAGACCCAGTACTTC. It specifies CSVPWGGETQYF.

This clonotype occurred many times. The chain is built from TRBV20-1 and TRBJ1-3, with a possible D match to TRBD1 (6 bases). This CDR3 contains 16 residues. The germline V gene has CDR1 DFQATT and CDR2 SNEGSKA (reference sequence). With 1 base removed from V and 6 bases from J, the gap between germline ends came to 19 bases. The CDR3 region is CSARGAPGQRENTIYF. CDR3 nucleotides: TGCAGTGCTAGAGGAGCTCCGGGACAACGGGAAAACACCATATATTTT.

This clonotype was seen ten or more times. The rearrangement joins TRBV7-7 to TRBJ2-7; D is perhaps TRBD2 (6 bases). The germline gives CDR1 SSHAT, CDR2 FNYEAQ (reference sequence). Trimming removed 2 bases at V and 5 bases at J, with 10 bases between. This CDR3 comprises 13 residues. The CDR3 region has the DNA TGTGCCAGCAGCTTAATGTGGGGGGACGAGCAGTACTTC. This translates into CASSLMWGDEQYF. The full variable domain, its missing parts supplied by reference TRBV7-7 and TRBJ2-7, is GAGVSQSPRYKVTKRGQDVTLRCDPISSHATLYWYQQALGQGPEFLTYFNYEAQPDKSGLPSDRFSAERPEGSISTLTIQRTEQRDSAMYRCASSLMWGDEQYFGPGTRLTVT.

This clonotype was seen ten or more times. This rearrangement joins TRBV27 to TRBJ1-5; no reliable D call. The CDR3 contains 14 residues. The V gene's germline CDR1 is MNHEY and CDR2 SMNVEV (reference sequence). Trimming left V 2 bases short and J 2 bases short, with 7 bases between. This CDR3 is CASSLGVGNQPQHF. The CDR3 coding sequence is TGTGCCAGCAGTTTAGGAGTGGGCAATCAGCCCCAGCATTTT.

The table lists this clonotype with many counts. The chain recombines TRBV10-3 with TRBJ2-3; 14 positions agree with TRBD2. The CDR3 spans 16 residues. CDR1 ENHRY and CDR2 SYGVKD come from the germline V gene. J gave up 7 bases and V 7 bases, and 10 bases lay outside the gene matches. CDR3 nucleotide sequence: TGTGCCATCACTCGGACTAGCGGGGGGCCGACATATACGCAGTATTTT. Translated, it gives CAITRTSGGPTYTQYF.

This clonotype was detected many times. The junction does not match germline at one end; this may be a read error. The V call is TRBV7-9, the J call TRBJ1-2, with D possibly matching TRBD1 (5 bases). This CDR3 region has 13 residues. In germline, CDR1 is SEHNR, CDR2 FQNEAQ (reference sequence). CDR3 sequence (DNA): TGTGCCAGCAGCTTAGCGATGCGGGAGGGGCTCGTATTC. Amino acids: CASSLAMREGLVF.

This clonotype has at least ten counts. V usage is TRBV2 and J usage is TRBJ2-7; D is perhaps TRBD2 (5 bases). Trimming shortened V by 5 bases and J by 5 bases, and 16 bases separated the two germline ends. Germline-derived CDR1 and CDR2 are SNHLY and FYNNEI. The CDR3 has 14 residues. In nucleotides, the CDR3 is TGTGCCAGCAGTTCTATGTTAACCGGGAACGAGCAGTACTTC. Encoded protein: CASSSMLTGNEQYF.

This clonotype was counted at least ten times. V gene TRBV2 combines with J gene TRBJ2-1; D is possibly TRBD2 (6 bases). The germline CDR1 and CDR2 sequences are SNHLY and FYNNEI. There are 10 residues in the CDR3. Trimming took 11 bases from V and 7 from J, leaving 9 bases between them. The CDR3 spells CASGGNEQFF. CDR3 nucleotides: TGTGCCTCCGGAGGGAATGAGCAGTTCTTC.

This clonotype was detected a few times. A much more abundant neighbour one base away suggests this may be a read error. The chain uses TRBV12-3 or TRBV12-4 and TRBJ2-3; D may be TRBD1 (6 bases). Trimming removed 1 base from V and 2 bases from J, with 13 bases in between. The CDR3 covers 16 residues. In nucleotides, the CDR3 is TGTGCCAGCAGTTTAGGGGGGACAACAACCACAGATACGCAGTATTTT. This translates into CASSLGGTTTTDTQYF.

This clonotype was observed at least ten times. The rearrangement uses TRBV20-1 and TRBJ2-5; D might be TRBD2 (6 bases). CDR3 length equals 19 residues. Germline CDR1 reads DFQATT; CDR2 reads SNEGSKA (reference sequence). V was shortened by 0 bases and J by 2 bases, with 25 bases between the two germline ends. This chain's CDR3 is CSARDPRHGGPYSQETQYF. The CDR3 DNA is TGCAGTGCTAGAGACCCGCGCCACGGGGGTCCGTACTCGCAAGAGACCCAGTACTTC.

This clonotype was recorded at least ten times. This chain uses TRBV20-1 with TRBJ2-4; TRBD2 is a possible D gene (6 bases). This CDR3 has 14 residues. V was pared by 2 bases and J by 8 bases, with 16 bases between. Germline CDR1 is DFQATT and CDR2 is SNEGSKA (reference sequence). The chain's CDR3 is CSARYQGGGDIQYF. In nucleotides, the CDR3 is TGCAGTGCTAGATACCAGGGCGGAGGGGACATTCAGTACTTC.

This clonotype was recorded many times. The J gene is TRBJ2-5, the V gene TRBV7-2, with 7 bases fitting TRBD1. CDR1 and CDR2 from the germline V gene are SGHTA and FQGNSA. This CDR3 is 15 amino acids long. The J segment lost 5 bases and the V segment lost 3 bases, leaving 9 bases of the junction unmatched. The CDR3 DNA is TGTGCCAGCAGCTTTTTCCAGGGGGTCATGGAGACCCAGTACTTC. It encodes CASSFFQGVMETQYF. The variable domain in full, completed from reference TRBV7-2 and TRBJ2-5, reads GAGVSQSPSNKVTEKGKDVELRCDPISGHTALYWYRQSLGQGLEFLIYFQGNSAPDKSGLPSDRFSAERTGGSVSTLTIQRTQQEDSAVYLCASSFFQGVMETQYFGPGTRLLVL.